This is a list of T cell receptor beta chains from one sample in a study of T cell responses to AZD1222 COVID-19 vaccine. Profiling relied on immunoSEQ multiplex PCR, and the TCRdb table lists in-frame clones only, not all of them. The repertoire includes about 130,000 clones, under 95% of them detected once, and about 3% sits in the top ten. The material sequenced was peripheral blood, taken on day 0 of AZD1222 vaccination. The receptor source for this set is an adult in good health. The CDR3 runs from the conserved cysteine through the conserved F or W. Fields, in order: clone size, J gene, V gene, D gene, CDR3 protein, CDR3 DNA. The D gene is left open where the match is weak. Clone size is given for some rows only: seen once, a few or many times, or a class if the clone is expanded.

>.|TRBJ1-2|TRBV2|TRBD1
CASSVDRIYGYTF
TGTGCCAGCAGTGTGGACAGGATCTATGGCTACACCTTC
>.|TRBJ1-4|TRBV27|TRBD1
CASSLGGQGRGNEKLFF
TGTGCCAGCAGTTTGGGCGGACAGGGGAGGGGTAATGAAAAACTGTTTTTT
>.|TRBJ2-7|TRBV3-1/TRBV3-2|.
CASSQGLIYEQYF
TGTGCCAGCAGCCAAGGACTTATCTACGAGCAGTACTTC
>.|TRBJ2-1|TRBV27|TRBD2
CASSSYSGRSSYNEQFF
TGTGCCAGCAGTTCCTATAGCGGGAGAAGCTCCTACAATGAGCAGTTCTTC
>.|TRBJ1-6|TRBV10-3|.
CAISEWGPQNSPLHF
TGTGCCATCAGTGAGTGGGGGCCTCAGAATTCACCCCTCCACTTT
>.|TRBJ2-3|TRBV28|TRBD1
CASSLFGTGLTDTQYF
TGTGCCAGCAGTTTATTCGGGACAGGTCTCACAGATACGCAGTATTTT
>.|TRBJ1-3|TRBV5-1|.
CASSPQSVSGNTIYF
TGCGCCAGCAGCCCGCAGAGCGTCTCTGGAAACACCATATATTTT
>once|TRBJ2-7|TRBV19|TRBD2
CASSILLAGTYEQYF
TGTGCCAGTAGTATCCTCCTAGCGGGGACCTACGAGCAGTACTTC
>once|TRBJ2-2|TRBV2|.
CASSWGATGELFF
TGTGCCAGCAGCTGGGGGGCAACCGGGGAGCTGTTTTTT
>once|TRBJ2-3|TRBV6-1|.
CASSEMGRTFTDTQYF
TGTGCCAGCAGTGAAATGGGCAGGACATTCACAGATACGCAGTATTTT
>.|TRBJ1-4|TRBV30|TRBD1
CAWEGTVSTNEKLFF
TGTGCCTGGGAGGGGACAGTCTCAACTAATGAAAAACTGTTTTTT
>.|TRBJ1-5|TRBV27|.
CASSLQGGNQPQHF
TGTGCCAGCAGTCTACAGGGAGGGAATCAGCCCCAGCATTTT
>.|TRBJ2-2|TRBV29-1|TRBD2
CSVRREGRTGELFF
TGCAGCGTTCGCCGGGAGGGCCGGACCGGGGAGCTGTTTTTT
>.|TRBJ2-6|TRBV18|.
CASSPRERLGANVLTF
TGTGCCAGCTCCCCCCGTGAGAGGTTAGGGGCCAACGTCCTGACTTTC
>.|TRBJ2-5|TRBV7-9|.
CASSRQQETQYF
TGTGCCAGCAGCCGACAGCAAGAGACCCAGTACTTC
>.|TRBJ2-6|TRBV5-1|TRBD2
CASSLATGGAGANVLTF
TGCGCCAGCAGCTTGGCCACGGGGGGAGCCGGGGCCAACGTCCTGACTTTC
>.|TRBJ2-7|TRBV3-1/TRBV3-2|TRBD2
CASSQISGSGLYEQYF
TGTGCCAGCAGCCAGATTAGCGGGAGCGGTTTATACGAGCAGTACTTC
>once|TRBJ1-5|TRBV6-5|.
CASSWNSNQPQHF
TGTGCCAGCAGTTGGAATAGCAATCAGCCCCAGCATTTT
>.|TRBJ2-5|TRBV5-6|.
CASSLGGQETQYF
TGTGCCAGCAGCTTGGGCGGACAAGAGACCCAGTACTTC
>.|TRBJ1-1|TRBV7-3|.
CASSSEGANTEAFF
TGTGCCAGCAGCTCCGAGGGAGCCAACACTGAAGCTTTCTTT
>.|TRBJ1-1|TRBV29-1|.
CSVIEGGGLTEAFF
TGCAGCGTTATCGAAGGTGGAGGGCTTACTGAAGCTTTCTTT
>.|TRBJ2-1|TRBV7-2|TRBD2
CASSPPGLATVGEQFF
TGTGCCAGCAGCCCACCGGGACTAGCGACTGTCGGTGAGCAGTTCTTC
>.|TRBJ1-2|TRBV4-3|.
CASSQDWEANYGYTF
TGCGCCAGCAGCCAAGACTGGGAAGCTAACTATGGCTACACCTTC
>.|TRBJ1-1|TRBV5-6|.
CASSLIGGGAFF
TGTGCCAGCAGCTTGATCGGGGGTGGAGCTTTCTTT
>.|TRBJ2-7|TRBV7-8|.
CASSMGPDYEQYF
TGTGCCAGCAGCATGGGACCAGACTACGAGCAGTACTTC
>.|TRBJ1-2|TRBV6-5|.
CASSYSSLGGYGYTF
TGTGCCAGCAGTTACTCGAGCCTCGGGGGCTATGGCTACACCTTC
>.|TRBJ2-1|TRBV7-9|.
CASSLPTNNEQFF
TGTGCCAGCAGCTTACCGACCAACAATGAGCAGTTCTTC
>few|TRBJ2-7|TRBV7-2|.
CASSFTKGGEQYF
TGTGCCAGCAGCTTTACAAAGGGAGGCGAGCAGTACTTC
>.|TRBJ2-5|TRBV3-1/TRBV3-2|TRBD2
CASSPYLPGLAGRAVKETQYF
TGTGCCAGCAGCCCCTACCTCCCGGGACTAGCGGGTAGGGCGGTGAAAGAGACCCAGTACTTC
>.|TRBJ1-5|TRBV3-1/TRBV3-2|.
CASSQGQANQPQHF
TGTGCCAGCAGCCAAGGGCAGGCTAATCAGCCCCAGCATTTT
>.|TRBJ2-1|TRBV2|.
CASTKTVSLSYNEQFF
TGTGCCAGCACTAAAACAGTTAGTCTTTCCTACAATGAGCAGTTCTTC
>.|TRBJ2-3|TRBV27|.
CASSLFSPSPTDTQYF
TGTGCCAGCAGTTTATTCTCCCCGTCCCCCACAGATACGCAGTATTTT
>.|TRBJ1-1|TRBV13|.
CASSPRVSFEAFF
TGTGCCAGCAGCCCAAGGGTTTCATTTGAAGCTTTCTTT
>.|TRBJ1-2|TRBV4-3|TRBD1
CASSHPPTGPFPYGYTF
TGCGCCAGCAGCCACCCTCCGACAGGGCCGTTCCCTTATGGCTACACCTTC
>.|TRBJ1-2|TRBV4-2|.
CASSQVDGGRGYTF
TGTGCCAGCAGCCAGGTGGACGGAGGTCGTGGCTACACCTTC
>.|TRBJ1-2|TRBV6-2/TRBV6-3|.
CASSSQSYPTANYGYTF
TGTGCCAGCAGTTCGCAATCCTACCCGACAGCTAACTATGGCTACACCTTC
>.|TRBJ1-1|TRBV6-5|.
CASSWGRGTEAFF
TGTGCCAGCAGTTGGGGACGTGGGACTGAAGCTTTCTTT
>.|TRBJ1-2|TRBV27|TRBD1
CASTPGQGRSGYTF
TGTGCCAGCACTCCGGGACAGGGGAGAAGTGGCTACACCTTC
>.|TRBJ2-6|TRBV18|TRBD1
CASSPDRDGVLTF
TGTGCCAGCTCACCGGACAGGGACGGCGTCCTGACTTTC
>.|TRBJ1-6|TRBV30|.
CAWKVPVMPLHF
TGTGCCTGGAAGGTTCCGGTGATGCCCCTCCACTTT